The present entry profiles one T cell receptor (beta chain) with its context. Its antigen is unidentified. These data originate in a study of T-cell reconstitution after alpha-beta-depleted transplantation in children. General study findings and limits: Several hundred rapidly expanded clones from non-depleted graft cells reportedly supplied alpha-beta T cells about two months post-transplant.

CDR1 is SGHRS, CDR2 YFSETQ, per germline. The CDR3 extends over 14 amino acids. The germline V and J ends were trimmed by 5 bases and 3 bases, with 15 bases remaining between them. Preparation of the TCRbeta library was carried out with unique molecular identifiers. TCRdb processed the PCR reads anew with MiXCR; each CDR3 protein has one entry. The table has approximately 980,000 distinct CDR3 sequences, about 31% seen once. The origin of this receptor is a boy younger than two who had a stem cell transplant for SCID, so the T cells may come from the graft donor. This sequence joins TRBV5-1 and TRBJ2-7; the D gene is possibly TRBD1 (6 bases). The source material was PBMCs, mostly from graft donor cells, sampled 360 days after TCRalphabeta/CD19-depleted stem cell transplant. The CDR3 DNA reads as TGCGCCAGCAGTGAGGACAGCTTAATCTACGAGCAGTACTTC. Its translation is CASSEDSLIYEQYF.